Below, 11 T cell receptor beta chains from the same sample are listed, as sequenced in a study of blood T cells in healthy people across ages. The use of a sample-barcoded 5' primer and a J-beta primer mix characterized a second PCR of about 7 to 12 cycles. In TCRdb, the 5' RACE reads were re-called with MiXCR into one record per CDR3 protein. Among more than 800,000 distinct CDR3 sequences listed, over 35% were seen once. Sequenced sample: blood. These receptors were obtained from a woman aged 55-69 years in good health.

J is TRBJ2-4 and V is TRBV24-1, with TRBD2 matching over 10 bases. Matching the DNA end better, TRBJ2-5 makes the J call doubtful. CDR1 is KGHDR, CDR2 SFDVKD, per germline. The CDR3 runs 16 residues. The CDR3 sequence is CATSDLIAGGEETQYF. The DNA of the CDR3 is TGTGCCACCAGTGACCTGATAGCGGGGGGCGAAGAGACCCAGTACTTC.

The chain employs TRBV21-1 and TRBJ2-7; the tabulated D call, TRBD1, remains unverified against the DNA. TRBV21-1 is a pseudogene. This CDR3 has 14 residues. The DNA for the CDR3 is TGTGCCAGCAGCAACTGGACGGGCGAATACGAGCAGTACTTC. Encoded protein: CASSNWTGEYEQYF.

The rearrangement joins TRBV3-1 to TRBJ2-1; 8 nucleotides match TRBD2. The CDR3 length is 15 residues. After removal of 0 bases from V and 6 bases from J, the junction contained 4 bases not matched to a gene. Looked up from germline, CDR1 is LGHDT and CDR2 is YNNKEL (reference sequence). This CDR3 reads CASSQEGLAPNEQFF. In DNA, the CDR3 is TGTGCCAGCAGCCAAGAAGGACTAGCCCCCAATGAGCAGTTCTTC.

This clonotype has more than one count but fewer than ten. V usage is TRBV7-9 and J usage is TRBJ2-5, with D perhaps matching TRBD1 or TRBD2 (5 bases each). The CDR3 covers 15 residues. Germline loops: CDR1 SEHNR, CDR2 FQNEAQ (reference sequence). The germline V and J ends were trimmed by 1 base and 1 base, with 10 bases remaining between them. CDR3 nucleotides: TGTGCCAGCAGCTTAGGAGGGGTGGCCCAAGAGACCCAGTACTTC. Translated: CASSLGGVAQETQYF.

This clonotype was counted a single time. This chain connects TRBV5-1 to TRBJ2-7; D may be TRBD1 or TRBD2 (5 bases each). V was shortened by 0 bases and J by 3 bases, with 13 bases between the two germline ends. This CDR3 comprises 15 residues. Germline assignment: CDR1 SGHRS and CDR2 YFSETQ. In DNA form, the CDR3 reads TGCGCCAGCAGCTTGGTCGGGACCCCAAGCTACGAGCAGTACTTC. Amino acid sequence: CASSLVGTPSYEQYF.

The rearrangement joins TRBV9 to TRBJ2-3; D might be TRBD1 or TRBD2, each matching 5 bases. The CDR3 consists of 16 residues. Germline values: CDR1 SGDLS, CDR2 YYNGEE. Deletions cut 0 bases from V and 0 bases from J, with 11 bases between. The DNA of the CDR3 is TGTGCCAGCAGCGTAGAAGGGGACCCTAGCACAGATACGCAGTATTTT. Amino acid sequence: CASSVEGDPSTDTQYF.

The J gene is TRBJ1-1, the V gene TRBV2; D call uncertain. The ends were cut back, 8 bases at V and 2 bases at J, with 9 bases in the middle. There are 12 residues in the CDR3. CDR1 is SNHLY, CDR2 FYNNEI, per germline. For the CDR3, the DNA is TGTGCCAGCGGATTGGACAACACTGAAGCTTTCTTT. Amino acid sequence: CASGLDNTEAFF.

The V call is TRBV7-9, the J call TRBJ2-1, with 7 bases lining up with TRBD2. The J segment lost 6 bases and the V segment lost 0 bases, leaving 8 bases of the junction unmatched. This CDR3 is built from 16 residues. Germline CDR1 SEHNR, CDR2 FQNEAQ (reference sequence). This CDR3 reads CASSLAMAGEINEQFF. The DNA for the CDR3 is TGTGCCAGCAGCTTAGCGATGGCGGGAGAGATCAATGAGCAGTTCTTC. Variable domain in full (rest from reference TRBV7-9 and TRBJ2-1): DTGVSQNPRHKITKRGQNVTFRCDPISEHNRLYWYRQTLGQGPEFLTYFQNEAQLEKSRLLSDRFSAERPKGSFSTLEIQRTEQGDSAMYLCASSLAMAGEINEQFFGPGTRLTVL.

This chain links TRBV5-1 with TRBJ2-6; tentatively, D is TRBD1 or TRBD2 (6 bases each). This CDR3 contains 16 residues. Germline V CDR1 and CDR2: SGHRS, YFSETQ. V dropped 2 bases and J dropped 2 bases, with 11 bases sitting between them. CDR3 nucleotide sequence: TGCGCCAGCAGCTTAAAGGGGGGAACTGGGGCCAACGTCCTGACTTTC. It encodes CASSLKGGTGANVLTF.

The genes are TRBV7-2 and TRBJ2-7; 8 nucleotides match TRBD1. The CDR3 covers 15 residues. Germline lookup yields CDR1 SGHTA and CDR2 FQGNSA. Trimming removed 3 bases from V and 10 bases from J; junction bases left unmatched: 14. CDR3 DNA: TGTGCCAGCAGCTTGGACAGGGCCAATCGAGAGGCCCAGTACTTC. Translation gives CASSLDRANREAQYF.

The genes are TRBV5-1 and TRBJ1-6, with D possibly TRBD1 on 5 matching bases. Germline CDR1 and CDR2: SGHRS and YFSETQ. V lost 2 bases and J 9 bases, leaving 24 bases between the germline ends. The CDR3 sequence is 18 residues long. The CDR3 region is CASSFSTPSGTPSSPLHF. The CDR3 DNA sequence: TGCGCCAGCAGCTTTAGTACACCGTCCGGGACCCCCTCTTCACCCCTCCACTTT. The full variable domain, rest sourced from reference TRBV5-1 and TRBJ1-6, is KAGVTQTPRYLIKTRGQQVTLSCSPISGHRSVSWYQQTPGQGLQFLFEYFSETQRNKGNFPGRFSGRQFSNSRSEMNVSTLELGDSALYLCASSFSTPSGTPSSPLHFGNGTRLTVT.